The TCR beta chain under discussion was sequenced for a study of CD8 T cells in ankylosing spondylitis. V dropped 0 bases and J dropped 6; count of bases not matched to a gene: 3. CDR3 length: 15 amino acids. Per the germline V gene, CDR1 is SGHRS and CDR2 is YFSETQ. The authors made TCR beta libraries by quantitative 5'-RACE with molecular barcodes. TCRdb reprocessed the 5' RACE reads with MiXCR, giving one entry per CDR3 protein. Among fewer than 200,000 distinct CDR3 sequences, around a sixth were seen once, and the ten largest hold roughly 4%. At least ten counts were recorded for this clonotype. What it recognizes is unknown. General study findings and limits: In the blood and synovial fluid of reactive arthritis, some motif variants had been previously reported. It appeared that ankylosing spondylitis blood was characterized by a TCR beta motif of roughly 8 highly homologous variants.

The sample taken for sequencing was blood, either unsorted or a sorted T cell fraction (not recorded which). The receptor comes from a male donor aged 10 to 30 with ankylosing spondylitis or in good health (not recorded which). The chain employs TRBV5-1 and TRBJ1-5; 10 bases align to TRBD1. In nucleotides, the CDR3 is TGCGCCAGCAGCTTGGGGGACAGGGGTACTCAGCCCCAGCATTTT. Translation gives CASSLGDRGTQPQHF.